These 30 T cell receptor beta chains came from one sample sequenced in a study of CD8 T cells in ankylosing spondylitis. TCRdb reanalysed the 5' RACE reads using MiXCR and keeps one entry per CDR3 protein. The sample holds about 250,000 distinct CDR3 sequences, roughly 32% seen once. What was sequenced was blood, either unsorted or a sorted T cell fraction (not recorded which). These receptors were taken from a male donor with ankylosing spondylitis or in good health (not recorded which).

The CDR3 loop is CAISPQAGHEQFF. DNA of the CDR3: TGTGCCATCAGTCCCCAGGCGGGTCATGAGCAGTTCTTC. The V call is TRBV10-3, the J call TRBJ2-1; D possibly corresponds to TRBD2 (5 bases). V gave up 5 bases and J gave up 8 bases, with 13 bases separating them. The CDR3 spans 13 residues. Germline V CDR1 and CDR2: ENHRY, SYGVKD.

At least ten counts were recorded for this clonotype. This chain uses TRBV20-1 with TRBJ2-1, with 8 bases aligning to TRBD2. Germline V gives CDR1 DFQATT, CDR2 SNEGSKA (reference sequence). The J segment lost 6 bases and the V segment lost 3 bases, leaving 4 bases of the junction unmatched. CDR3 size: 13 residues. The CDR3 nucleotides read TGCAGTGCTAGCCGGGGGGGCTCCAATGAGCAGTTCTTC. It encodes CSASRGGSNEQFF.

The sample holds a few counts of this clonotype. V is TRBV7-6 and J is TRBJ2-3; 8 bases are a match to TRBD2. After removal of 2 bases from V and 4 bases from J, the junction contained 2 bases not matched to a gene. The CDR3 has 14 residues. Germline lookup yields CDR1 SGHVS and CDR2 FNYEAQ. CDR3 DNA: TGTGCCAGCAGCTTATTCGGGGGGGCAGATACGCAGTATTTT. Translated, it gives CASSLFGGADTQYF.

The chain couples TRBV11-2 to TRBJ2-4; D is perhaps TRBD2 (6 bases). V lost 5 bases and J lost 4, with 12 bases in between. CDR1 and CDR2 (germline): SGHAT, FQNNGV. The CDR3 runs to 14 residues. The CDR3 DNA is TGTGCCAGCAGCACGGTCGGGGGAAAAAACATTCAGTACTTC. Protein: CASSTVGGKNIQYF.

V is TRBV4-2 and J is TRBJ2-3; D not resolved. The CDR3 contains 17 residues. Per the germline V gene, CDR1 is LGHNA and CDR2 is YNFKEQ. V lost 0 bases and J lost 2, with 15 bases in between. The CDR3 spells CASSQDQQYGLTDTQYF. The CDR3 nucleotides read TGTGCCAGCAGCCAAGATCAGCAATACGGTCTCACAGATACGCAGTATTTT.

This clonotype was counted between two and nine times. The chain joins TRBV20-1 to TRBJ2-7; TRBD2 might be the D (5 bases). The CDR3 sequence is 13 residues long. Trimming cost V 1 base and J 6 bases, with 13 bases left between them. Per germline, CDR1 DFQATT and CDR2 SNEGSKA (reference sequence). CDR3 protein: CSARAGTGSEQYF. The DNA of the CDR3 is TGCAGTGCTAGAGCCGGTACGGGGTCCGAGCAGTACTTC.

The chain is built from TRBV10-3 and TRBJ2-1; D remains unclear. Trimming took 1 base from V and 3 from J, leaving 10 bases between them. The CDR3 length is 15 residues. CDR1 and CDR2 from the germline V gene are ENHRY and SYGVKD. CDR3 DNA: TGTGCCATCAGTGAGTTGGCCGAACTCTACAATGAGCAGTTCTTC. This sequence encodes CAISELAELYNEQFF.

This clonotype was seen a handful of times. The chain combines TRBV20-1 with TRBJ2-1; possibly TRBD2 for D (6 bases). V was pared by 7 bases and J by 2 bases, with 12 bases between. The CDR3 has 13 residues. The V gene's germline CDR1 is DFQATT and CDR2 SNEGSKA (reference sequence). The CDR3 sequence is CSGRERTYNEQFF. The CDR3 coding sequence is TGCAGTGGCCGGGAGCGAACCTACAATGAGCAGTTCTTC.

This clonotype was found a few times. The J gene is TRBJ2-7, the V gene TRBV5-6, with a weak D call TRBD2 (6 bases). There are 14 residues in the CDR3. Trimming shortened V by 4 bases and J by 2 bases, and 13 bases separated the two germline ends. The germline gives CDR1 SGHDT, CDR2 YYEEEE. The CDR3: CASSLGGAPYEQYF. The CDR3 nucleotides read TGTGCCAGCAGCCTCGGGGGAGCTCCCTACGAGCAGTACTTC.

V usage is TRBV12-3 or TRBV12-4 and J usage is TRBJ1-3; TRBD1 aligns across 10 bases. This CDR3 comprises 16 residues. The J segment lost 2 bases and the V segment lost 2 bases, leaving 3 bases of the junction unmatched. Written as DNA, the CDR3 is TGTGCCAGCAGTTTACGGGGGACAGGGGCTGGAAACACCATATATTTT. It encodes CASSLRGTGAGNTIYF.

The genes are TRBV6-1 and TRBJ2-5; D is uncertain. Trimming left V 6 bases short and J 0 bases short, with 14 bases between. From germline, CDR1 is MNHNS and CDR2 SASEGT. The CDR3 is 15 residues long. CDR3 DNA: TGTGCCAGCAGCTCCTACGACGGAAACCAAGAGACCCAGTACTTC. It encodes CASSSYDGNQETQYF.

The V and J genes are TRBV9 and TRBJ2-1; D gene uncertain. Germline CDR1 reads SGDLS; CDR2 reads YYNGEE. There are 14 residues in the CDR3. With 3 bases removed from V and 0 bases from J, the gap between germline ends came to 7 bases. The CDR3 here is CASSEQISYNEQFF. The CDR3 nucleotides are TGTGCCAGCAGCGAACAGATCTCCTACAATGAGCAGTTCTTC.

This rearrangement joins TRBV7-8 to TRBJ2-7; 10 bases are a match to TRBD1. The J segment lost 6 bases and the V segment lost 1 base, leaving 6 bases of the junction unmatched. The CDR3 extends over 15 amino acids. The V gene's germline CDR1 is SGHVS and CDR2 FQNEAQ. The CDR3 sequence: CASSLEGTGVSEQYF. The CDR3, as DNA: TGTGCCAGCAGCTTAGAGGGGACAGGGGTCTCCGAGCAGTACTTC.

The chain links TRBV27 to TRBJ2-1, with D perhaps assigned TRBD1 or TRBD2 (5 bases each). Trimming shortened V by 5 bases and J by 7 bases, and 6 bases separated the two germline ends. Germline V lookup: CDR1 MNHEY, CDR2 SMNVEV (reference sequence). The CDR3 covers 11 residues. The CDR3 here is CASSEGNEQFF. The DNA of the CDR3 is TGTGCCAGCAGTGAGGGGAATGAGCAGTTCTTC.

This clonotype was picked up a small number of times. The rearrangement joins TRBV20-1 to TRBJ2-3; TRBD2 is a possible D gene (5 bases). The CDR3 contains 15 residues. Per the germline V gene, CDR1 is DFQATT and CDR2 is SNEGSKA (reference sequence). V lost 0 bases, J lost 2 bases, and 12 bases lay in between. CDR3 DNA: TGCAGTGCTAGAGAGGAGGCTAGCCTCACAGATACGCAGTATTTT. Its protein is CSAREEASLTDTQYF.

J is TRBJ1-1 and V is TRBV7-9; D gene unclear. The ends were cut back, 4 bases at V and 0 bases at J, with 12 bases in the middle. The CDR3 is 15 amino acids. CDR1 and CDR2 (germline): SEHNR, FQNEAQ (reference sequence). The CDR3, as DNA: TGTGCCAGCAGCTATAGCGGTCGAGTGAACACTGAAGCTTTCTTT. Encoded protein: CASSYSGRVNTEAFF.

The chain joins TRBV11-2 to TRBJ2-2, with D possibly TRBD1 on 6 matching bases. The CDR3 is 16 amino acids. Per germline, CDR1 SGHAT and CDR2 FQNNGV. The germline V and J ends were trimmed by 0 bases and 1 base, with 9 bases remaining between them. CDR3 region: CASSLEGQLNTGELFF. CDR3 nucleotides: TGTGCCAGCAGCTTAGAAGGACAGTTGAACACCGGGGAGCTGTTTTTT.

This sequence joins TRBV5-1 and TRBJ2-1; D ambiguous. Trimming pared 0 bases from V and 9 bases from J, leaving 7 bases between. The CDR3 totals 12 residues. Germline lookup yields CDR1 SGHRS and CDR2 YFSETQ. CDR3 DNA: TGCGCCAGCAGCTTGGGGCCTACTGAGCAGTTCTTC. Its protein is CASSLGPTEQFF.

The chain couples TRBV20-1 to TRBJ1-3; D is ambiguous. Germline V gene data show CDR1 as DFQATT and CDR2 as SNEGSKA (reference sequence). The V gene lost 7 bases and the J gene lost 0 bases, with 10 bases spanning the gap. This CDR3 is 13 amino acids long. CDR3 sequence reads: CSVGYTSGNTIYF. The CDR3 DNA follows: TGCAGTGTGGGATATACCTCTGGAAACACCATATATTTT.

The chain uses TRBV12-3 or TRBV12-4 and TRBJ1-1; D gene unclear. The V and J ends lost 2 bases and 4 bases respectively, with 14 bases between them. This CDR3 is 15 amino acids long. The CDR3 DNA is TGTGCCAGCAGTTTAAGCTCGGCAGTCCTCACTGAAGCTTTCTTT. Translated: CASSLSSAVLTEAFF.

Written as DNA, the CDR3 is TGTGCCAGCAGTTTAATGGGACAGGTGGGTGAGCAGTTCTTC. Its translation is CASSLMGQVGEQFF. This chain joins TRBV6-5 and TRBJ2-1; 8 bases agree with TRBD1. In germline, CDR1 is MNHEY, CDR2 SVGAGI. The CDR3 is 14 residues long. V lost 4 bases to trimming and J lost 9 bases; unmatched junction nucleotides: 8.

The chain combines TRBV29-1 with TRBJ1-1, with D possibly being TRBD1 (6 bases). V dropped 5 bases and J dropped 6 bases, with 16 bases sitting between them. Germline loops: CDR1 SQVTM, CDR2 ANQGSEA. The CDR3 spans 13 residues. This chain's CDR3 is CSVHRDGVAEAFF. As DNA, the CDR3 is TGCAGCGTTCACAGGGATGGGGTCGCTGAAGCTTTCTTT.

This clonotype has a handful of counts. The chain uses TRBV7-9 and TRBJ1-5; 11 nucleotides line up with TRBD1. The CDR3 is made up of 15 amino acids. The trim removed 5 bases at V and 2 bases at J, leaving 2 bases unmatched. CDR1 is SEHNR and CDR2 is FQNEAQ in the germline V gene (reference sequence). The CDR3 coding sequence is TGTGCCAGCAGCGGACAGGGGGCGGGCAATCAGCCCCAGCATTTT. The encoded protein is CASSGQGAGNQPQHF.

The chain links TRBV7-7 to TRBJ1-4, with TRBD1 matching 7 bases. CDR3 length: 14 amino acids. From germline, CDR1 is SSHAT and CDR2 FNYEAQ (reference sequence). This CDR3 reads CATPRDSHNEKLFF. The CDR3 region has the DNA TGTGCTACCCCGAGGGACAGCCATAATGAAAAACTGTTTTTT. The full variable domain, with the rest looked up from reference TRBV7-7 and TRBJ1-4, is GAGVSQSPRYKVTKRGQDVTLRCDPISSHATLYWYQQALGQGPEFLTYFNYEAQPDKSGLPSDRFSAERPEGSISTLTIQRTEQRDSAMYRCATPRDSHNEKLFFGSGTQLSVL.

This clonotype was detected a few times. The rearrangement joins TRBV6-1 to TRBJ1-6; maybe TRBD1 (5 bases). Germline assignment: CDR1 MNHNS and CDR2 SASEGT. The V and J ends lost 4 bases and 16 bases respectively, with 20 bases between them. The CDR3 is made up of 14 amino acids. DNA of the CDR3: TGTGCCAGCAGTGCCATGGGACCGCAAGGGCGACTCCACTTT. This gives the protein CASSAMGPQGRLHF.

In this sample, this clonotype turned up a few times. This sequence joins TRBV20-1 and TRBJ2-3, with TRBD2 matching 7 bases. The CDR3 extends over 14 amino acids. The germline CDR1 and CDR2 sequences are DFQATT and SNEGSKA (reference sequence). The trim removed 3 bases at V and 1 base at J, leaving 4 bases unmatched. The CDR3 sequence is CSASEGGGTDTQYF. The CDR3 region has the DNA TGCAGTGCTAGCGAGGGAGGGGGCACAGATACGCAGTATTTT.

This clonotype was seen a few times. This chain connects TRBV5-6 to TRBJ2-3; no reliable D call. The ends were cut back, 3 bases at V and 6 bases at J, with 11 bases in the middle. The CDR3 length is 13 residues. Germline V lookup: CDR1 SGHDT, CDR2 YYEEEE. CDR3 region: CASSWTIRDTQYF. The CDR3 bases are TGTGCCAGCAGCTGGACCATAAGGGATACGCAGTATTTT.

The rearrangement uses TRBV3-1 and TRBJ2-3; D may be TRBD1 (5 bases). There are 14 residues in the CDR3. V dropped 2 bases and J dropped 6 bases, with 12 bases sitting between them. From germline, CDR1 is LGHDT and CDR2 YNNKEL (reference sequence). In DNA form, the CDR3 reads TGTGCCAGCAGCCAACAGACAGCCACTGATACGCAGTATTTT. Its translation is CASSQQTATDTQYF.

This clonotype was observed many times. The rearrangement uses TRBV20-1 and TRBJ1-2; TRBD1 is a possible D gene (6 bases). V was cut by 5 bases and J by 0 bases, with 10 bases left in between. This CDR3 has 13 amino acids. CDR1 and CDR2 (germline): DFQATT, SNEGSKA (reference sequence). CDR3 sequence: CSAWTAANYGYTF. The CDR3, as DNA: TGCAGTGCTTGGACAGCAGCTAACTATGGCTACACCTTC.

This clonotype was picked up a small number of times. This rearrangement joins TRBV9 to TRBJ2-1; the D gene is possibly TRBD1 (6 bases). The CDR3 has 13 residues. Germline V gene data show CDR1 as SGDLS and CDR2 as YYNGEE. The V end was cut by 3 bases, the J end by 9 bases, with 13 bases between. CDR3 region: CASSDRQAIEQFF. CDR3 nucleotide sequence: TGTGCCAGCAGCGACCGACAGGCTATTGAGCAGTTCTTC.